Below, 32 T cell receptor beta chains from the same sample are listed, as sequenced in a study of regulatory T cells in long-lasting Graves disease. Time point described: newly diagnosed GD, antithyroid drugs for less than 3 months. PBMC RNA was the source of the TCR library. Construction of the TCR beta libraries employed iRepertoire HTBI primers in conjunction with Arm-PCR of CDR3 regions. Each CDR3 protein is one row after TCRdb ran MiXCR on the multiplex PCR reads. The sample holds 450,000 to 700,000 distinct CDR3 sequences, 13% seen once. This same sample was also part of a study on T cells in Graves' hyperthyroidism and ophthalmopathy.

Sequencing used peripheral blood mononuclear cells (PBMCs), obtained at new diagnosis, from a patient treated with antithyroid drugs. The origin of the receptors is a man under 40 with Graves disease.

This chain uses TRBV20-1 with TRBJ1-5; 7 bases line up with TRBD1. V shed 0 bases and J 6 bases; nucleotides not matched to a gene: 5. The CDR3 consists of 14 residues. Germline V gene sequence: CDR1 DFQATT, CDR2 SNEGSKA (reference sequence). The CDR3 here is CSARERQGVQPQHF. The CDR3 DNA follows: TGCAGTGCTAGAGAGCGGCAGGGGGTTCAGCCCCAGCATTTT.

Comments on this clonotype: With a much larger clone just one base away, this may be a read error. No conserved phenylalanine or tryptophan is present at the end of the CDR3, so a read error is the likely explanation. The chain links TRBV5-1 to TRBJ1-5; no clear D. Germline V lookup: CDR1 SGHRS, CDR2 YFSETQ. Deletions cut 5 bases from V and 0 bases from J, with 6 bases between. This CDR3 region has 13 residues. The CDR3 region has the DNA TGCGCCAGCAGGCTTTATAGCAATCAGCCCCAGCATCTT. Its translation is CASRLYSNQPQHL.

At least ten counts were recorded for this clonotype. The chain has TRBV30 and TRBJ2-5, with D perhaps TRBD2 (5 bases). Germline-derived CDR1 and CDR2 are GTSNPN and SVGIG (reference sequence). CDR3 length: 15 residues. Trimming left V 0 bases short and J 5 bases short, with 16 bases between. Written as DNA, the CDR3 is TGTGCCTGGAGTGTAGTAGTGAGGGCCGGGGAGACCCAGTACTTC. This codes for CAWSVVVRAGETQYF.

CDR3 nucleotides: TGTGCCACCAGTGATCACATAGCGGGAGAGGGGAATGAGCAGTTCTTC. It encodes CATSDHIAGEGNEQFF. This chain connects TRBV24-1 to TRBJ2-1; TRBD2 agrees at 9 bases. V trimming: 3 bases; J trimming: 7 bases; junction bases outside the gene matches: 9. Per the germline V gene, CDR1 is KGHDR and CDR2 is SFDVKD. CDR3 length: 16 residues.

As DNA, the CDR3 is TGTGCCAGCAGCCCGGACAGCCTCAATCAGCCCCAGCATTTT. It is translated as CASSPDSLNQPQHF. The chain joins TRBV5-8 to TRBJ1-5, with D possibly TRBD1 on 6 matching bases. This CDR3 region has 14 residues. V was cut by 4 bases and J by 3 bases, with 11 bases left in between. Germline V gene sequence: CDR1 SGHTS, CDR2 YDEGEE.

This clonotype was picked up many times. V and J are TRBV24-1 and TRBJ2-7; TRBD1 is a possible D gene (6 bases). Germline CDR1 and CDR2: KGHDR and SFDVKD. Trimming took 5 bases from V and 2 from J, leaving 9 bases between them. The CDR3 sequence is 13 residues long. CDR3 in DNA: TGTGCCACCAGTGGGACAGCTACCTACGAGCAGTACTTC. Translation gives CATSGTATYEQYF.

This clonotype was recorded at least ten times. CDR3 coding DNA: TGTGCCAGCAGTCCCGCCCGGGACACCAGGGTAACAGATACGCAGTATTTT. Residues: CASSPARDTRVTDTQYF. The V call is TRBV12-3 or TRBV12-4, the J call TRBJ2-3; TRBD1 is a possible D gene (6 bases). This CDR3 has 17 amino acids. The germline V and J ends were trimmed by 5 bases and 3 bases, with 21 bases remaining between them.

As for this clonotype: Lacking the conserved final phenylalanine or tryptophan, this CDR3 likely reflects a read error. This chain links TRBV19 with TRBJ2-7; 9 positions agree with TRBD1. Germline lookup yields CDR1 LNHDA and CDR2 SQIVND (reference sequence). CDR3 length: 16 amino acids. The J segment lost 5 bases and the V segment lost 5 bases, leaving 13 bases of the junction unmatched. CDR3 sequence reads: CASSALRGQGRHEQYS. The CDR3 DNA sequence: TGTGCCAGTAGTGCGCTGCGGGGACAGGGCCGACACGAGCAGTACTCC.

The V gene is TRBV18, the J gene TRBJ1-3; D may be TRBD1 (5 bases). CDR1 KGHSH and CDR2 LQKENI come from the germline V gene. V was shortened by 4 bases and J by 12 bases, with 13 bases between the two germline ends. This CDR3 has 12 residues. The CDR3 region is CASSLPKGIIYF. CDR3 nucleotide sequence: TGTGCCAGCTCACTACCTAAGGGGATCATATATTTT.

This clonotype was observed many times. This CDR3 reads CASTTAGPEVNEQFF. CDR3 DNA: TGTGCCAGCACCACCGCCGGACCCGAGGTCAATGAGCAGTTCTTC. The rearrangement joins TRBV6-1 to TRBJ2-1; no firm D call. Trimming shortened V by 7 bases and J by 6 bases, and 19 bases separated the two germline ends. CDR1 is MNHNS and CDR2 is SASEGT in the germline V gene. The CDR3 spans 15 residues.

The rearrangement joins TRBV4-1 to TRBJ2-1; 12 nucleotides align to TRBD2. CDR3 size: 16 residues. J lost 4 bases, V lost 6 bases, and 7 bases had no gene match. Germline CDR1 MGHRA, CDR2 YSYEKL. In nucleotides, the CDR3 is TGCGCCAGCAGACCCGGACTAGCGGGAAGGTACAATGAGCAGTTCTTC. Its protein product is CASRPGLAGRYNEQFF.

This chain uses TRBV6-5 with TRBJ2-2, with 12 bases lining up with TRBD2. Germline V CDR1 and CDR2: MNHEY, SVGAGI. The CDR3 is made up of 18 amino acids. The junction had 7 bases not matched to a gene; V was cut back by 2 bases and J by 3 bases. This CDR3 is CASSYKASGRADTGELFF. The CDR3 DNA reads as TGTGCCAGCAGTTACAAGGCTAGCGGGAGGGCCGACACCGGGGAGCTGTTTTTT.

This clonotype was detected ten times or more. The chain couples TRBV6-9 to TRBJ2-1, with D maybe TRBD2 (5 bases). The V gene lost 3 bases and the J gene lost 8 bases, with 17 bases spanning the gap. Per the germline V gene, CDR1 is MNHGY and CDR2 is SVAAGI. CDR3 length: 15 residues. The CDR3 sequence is CASSYEWENRHEQFF. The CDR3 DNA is TGTGCCAGCAGTTACGAGTGGGAGAATCGTCATGAGCAGTTCTTC.

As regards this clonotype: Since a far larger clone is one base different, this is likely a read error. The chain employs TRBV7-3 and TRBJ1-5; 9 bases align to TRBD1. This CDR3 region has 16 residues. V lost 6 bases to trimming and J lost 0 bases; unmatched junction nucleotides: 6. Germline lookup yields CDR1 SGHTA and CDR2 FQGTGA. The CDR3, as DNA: TGTGCCAGCAGTCAGGACAGGGGTTCTAGCAATCAGCCCCAGCATTTT. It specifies CASSQDRGSSNQPQHF.

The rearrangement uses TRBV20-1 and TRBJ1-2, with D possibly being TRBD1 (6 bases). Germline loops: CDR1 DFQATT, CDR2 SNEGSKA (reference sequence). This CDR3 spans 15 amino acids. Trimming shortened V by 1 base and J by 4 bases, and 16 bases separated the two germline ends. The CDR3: CSARAPLDRLYGYTF. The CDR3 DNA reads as TGCAGTGCTAGAGCTCCCCTCGACAGGCTCTATGGCTACACCTTC.

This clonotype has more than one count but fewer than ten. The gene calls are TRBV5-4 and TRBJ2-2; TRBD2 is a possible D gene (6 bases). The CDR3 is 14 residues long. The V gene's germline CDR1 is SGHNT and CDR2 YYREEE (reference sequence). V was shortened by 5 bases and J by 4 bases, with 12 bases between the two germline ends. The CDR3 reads CASRREVSTGELFF. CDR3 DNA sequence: TGTGCCAGCAGGAGGGAGGTGAGCACCGGGGAGCTGTTTTTT. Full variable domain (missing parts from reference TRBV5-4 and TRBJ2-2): ETGVTQSPTHLIKTRGQQVTLRCSSQSGHNTVSWYQQALGQGPQFIFQYYREEENGRGNFPPRFSGLQFPNYSSELNVNALELDDSALYLCASRREVSTGELFFGEGSRLTVL.

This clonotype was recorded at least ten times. Here the CDR3 DNA reads TGTGCCAGCAGCCCCGGGACTAGCGGCCGCTACGAGCAGTACTTC. The encoded protein is CASSPGTSGRYEQYF. The chain is built from TRBV3-1 and TRBJ2-7; 11 nucleotides agree with TRBD2. This CDR3 comprises 15 residues. Germline trimming cut 4 bases from V and 3 bases from J; bases unmatched to any gene: 5. Germline loops: CDR1 LGHDT, CDR2 YNNKEL (reference sequence).

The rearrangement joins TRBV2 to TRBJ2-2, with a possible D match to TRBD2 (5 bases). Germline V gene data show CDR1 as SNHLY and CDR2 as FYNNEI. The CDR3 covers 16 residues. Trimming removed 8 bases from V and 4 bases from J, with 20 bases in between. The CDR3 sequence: CASSPGFIFGTGELFF. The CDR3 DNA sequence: TGTGCCAGCTCACCGGGATTCATCTTTGGCACCGGGGAGCTGTTTTTT.

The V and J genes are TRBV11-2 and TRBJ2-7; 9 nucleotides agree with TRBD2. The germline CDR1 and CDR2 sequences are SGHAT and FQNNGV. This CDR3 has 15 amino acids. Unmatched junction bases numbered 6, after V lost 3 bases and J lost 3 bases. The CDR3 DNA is TGTGCCAGCAGCTTCGGGCTAGCGGGGAACTACGAGCAGTACTTC. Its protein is CASSFGLAGNYEQYF.

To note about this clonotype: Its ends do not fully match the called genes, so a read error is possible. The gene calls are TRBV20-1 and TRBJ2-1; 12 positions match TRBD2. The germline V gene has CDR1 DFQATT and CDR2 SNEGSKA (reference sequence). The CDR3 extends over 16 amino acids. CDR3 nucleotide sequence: TGCAGTGCTCCACCTTTCGATCGGACTAGCGGGGATGAGCAGCTCTTC. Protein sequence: CSAPPFDRTSGDEQLF.

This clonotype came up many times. The CDR3 spells CASGLAVVGGARQPQHF. CDR3 coding DNA: TGTGCTAGTGGTTTAGCCGTCGTTGGGGGCGCGAGGCAGCCCCAGCATTTT. This sequence joins TRBV12-5 and TRBJ1-5; D possibly corresponds to TRBD1 (6 bases). With 3 bases removed from V and 7 bases from J, the gap between germline ends came to 22 bases. Germline V CDR1 and CDR2: LGHNT, FRNRAP. This CDR3 contains 17 residues.

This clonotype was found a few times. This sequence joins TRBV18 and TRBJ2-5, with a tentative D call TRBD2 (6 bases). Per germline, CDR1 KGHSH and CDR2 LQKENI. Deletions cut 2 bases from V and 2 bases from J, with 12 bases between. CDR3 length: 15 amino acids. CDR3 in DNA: TGTGCCAGCTCACCATCTCCTGCGGGACAAGAGACCCAGTACTTC. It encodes CASSPSPAGQETQYF.

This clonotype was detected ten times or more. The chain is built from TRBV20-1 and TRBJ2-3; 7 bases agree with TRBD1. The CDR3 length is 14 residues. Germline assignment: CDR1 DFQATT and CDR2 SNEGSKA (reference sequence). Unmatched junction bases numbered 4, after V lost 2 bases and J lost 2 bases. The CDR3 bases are TGCAGTGCTAGAAGACAGGGTCCCACAGATACGCAGTATTTT. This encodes CSARRQGPTDTQYF.

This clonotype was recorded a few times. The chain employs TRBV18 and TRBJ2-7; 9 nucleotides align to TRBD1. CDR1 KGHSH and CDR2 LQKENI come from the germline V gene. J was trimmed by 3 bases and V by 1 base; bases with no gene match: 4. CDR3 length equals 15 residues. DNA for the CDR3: TGTGCCAGCTCACCACGGGACAGGGTCATCTACGAGCAGTACTTC. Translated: CASSPRDRVIYEQYF. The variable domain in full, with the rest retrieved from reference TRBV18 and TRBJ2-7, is NAGVMQNPRHLVRRRGQEARLRCSPMKGHSHVYWYRQLPEEGLKFMVYLQKENIIDESGMPKERFSAEFPKEGPSILRIQQVVRGDSAAYFCASSPRDRVIYEQYFGPGTRLTVT.

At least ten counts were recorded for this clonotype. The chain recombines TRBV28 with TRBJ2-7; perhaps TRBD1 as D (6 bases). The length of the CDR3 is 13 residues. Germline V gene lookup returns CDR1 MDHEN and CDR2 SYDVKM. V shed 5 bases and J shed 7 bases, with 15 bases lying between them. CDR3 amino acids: CASSPSQGREQYF. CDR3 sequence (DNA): TGTGCCAGCAGTCCATCACAGGGACGGGAGCAGTACTTC.

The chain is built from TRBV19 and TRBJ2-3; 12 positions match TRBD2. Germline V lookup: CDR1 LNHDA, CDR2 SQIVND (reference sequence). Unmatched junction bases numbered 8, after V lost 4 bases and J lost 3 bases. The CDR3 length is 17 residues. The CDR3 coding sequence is TGTGCCAGTAGTAAATATTCGACTAGCGGGAGTACAGATACGCAGTATTTT. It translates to CASSKYSTSGSTDTQYF.

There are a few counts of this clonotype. The CDR3 is CAWSVVPSGRADTQYF. In DNA form, the CDR3 reads TGTGCCTGGAGTGTAGTCCCTAGCGGGAGGGCAGATACGCAGTATTTT. V gene TRBV30 combines with J gene TRBJ2-3; 12 nucleotides match TRBD2. V lost 0 bases to trimming and J lost 4 bases; unmatched junction nucleotides: 5. This CDR3 has 16 residues. Per germline, CDR1 GTSNPN and CDR2 SVGIG (reference sequence).

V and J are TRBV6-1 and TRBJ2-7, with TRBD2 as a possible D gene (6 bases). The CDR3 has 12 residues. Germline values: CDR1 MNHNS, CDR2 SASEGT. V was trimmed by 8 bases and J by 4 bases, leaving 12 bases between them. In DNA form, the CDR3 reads TGTGCCAGCGGTGGGGGGAGGTACGAGCAGTACTTC. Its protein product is CASGGGRYEQYF.

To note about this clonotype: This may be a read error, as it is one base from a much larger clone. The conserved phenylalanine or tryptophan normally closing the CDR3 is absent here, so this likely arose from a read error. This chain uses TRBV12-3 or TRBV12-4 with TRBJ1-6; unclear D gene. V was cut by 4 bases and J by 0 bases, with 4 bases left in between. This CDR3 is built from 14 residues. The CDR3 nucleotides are TGTGCCAGCAGTTCCAGCTCCTATAATTCACCCCTCCACCTT. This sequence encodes CASSSSSYNSPLHL.

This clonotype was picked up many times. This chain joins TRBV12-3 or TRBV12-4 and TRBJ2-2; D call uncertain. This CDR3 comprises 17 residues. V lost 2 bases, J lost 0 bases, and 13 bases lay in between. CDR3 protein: CASSLMLRPANTGELFF. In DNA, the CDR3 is TGTGCCAGCAGTTTAATGCTACGTCCCGCGAACACCGGGGAGCTGTTTTTT.

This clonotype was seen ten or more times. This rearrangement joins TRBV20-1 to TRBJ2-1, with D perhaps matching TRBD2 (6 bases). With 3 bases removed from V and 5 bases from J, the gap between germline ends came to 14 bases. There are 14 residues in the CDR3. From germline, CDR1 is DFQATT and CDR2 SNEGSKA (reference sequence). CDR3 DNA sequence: TGCAGTGCTAGGGGGTGGCGGGACCACAATGAGCAGTTCTTC. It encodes CSARGWRDHNEQFF.

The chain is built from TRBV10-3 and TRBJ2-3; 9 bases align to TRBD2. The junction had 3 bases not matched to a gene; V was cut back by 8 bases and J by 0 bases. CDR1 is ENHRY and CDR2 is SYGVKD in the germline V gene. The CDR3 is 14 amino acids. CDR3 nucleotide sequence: TGTGCCATCGGACTAGCGACTAGCACAGATACGCAGTATTTT. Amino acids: CAIGLATSTDTQYF.